Here is one TCR beta chain with its context. The data were taken from a study of control samples from healthy donors and cancer patients. Some clones are missing from TCRdb's copy, which holds only in-frame ones; the method was immunoSEQ multiplex PCR. Of about 80,000 clones in the sample, 91% were seen once. CDR1 is SGHDT, CDR2 YYEEEE, per germline. CDR3 length equals 15 residues. The V gene lost 4 bases and the J gene lost 6 bases, with 17 bases spanning the gap. This chain joins TRBV5-6 and TRBJ2-1, with D unresolved. Sample: blood. The origin of this receptor is a man in his fifties or sixties in good health. The CDR3 nucleotides read TGTGCCAGCAGCCTAAACGGTTTCCGTGGCAATGAGCAGTTCTTC. This sequence encodes CASSLNGFRGNEQFF.